The next 13 T cell receptor beta chains were all read from a single sample in a study of CD8+ T cells in alopecia areata. cDNA prepared by RNA extraction and subsequent reverse transcription served as the template for sequencing. TCRdb's copy holds only in-frame clones and misses some; the assay was immunoSEQ multiplex PCR. The profile shows about 130,000 clones, about 49% of them singletons. The input for sequencing was CD8+ T cells sorted from blood, taken at week 0. The receptors derive from a human donor with alopecia areata.

The V and J genes are TRBV5-6 and TRBJ2-3; D not resolved. CDR3 length: 13 residues. Germline loops: CDR1 SGHDT, CDR2 YYEEEE. Trimming shortened V by 4 bases and J by 0 bases, and 6 bases separated the two germline ends. The CDR3 coding sequence is TGTGCCAGCAGCCCGGACAGCACAGATACGCAGTATTTT. Residues: CASSPDSTDTQYF.

This clone has only a few counts. This chain uses TRBV19 with TRBJ2-6; D call uncertain. Germline V gene lookup returns CDR1 LNHDA and CDR2 SQIVND (reference sequence). The CDR3 covers 14 residues. V lost 10 bases, J lost 0 bases, and 10 bases lay in between. The CDR3 region has the DNA TGTGCCACCCTTTCAAGCTCTGGGGCCAACGTCCTGACTTTC. Translated, it gives CATLSSSGANVLTF.

This clone has a handful of counts. The rearrangement joins TRBV10-2 to TRBJ2-1; TRBD2 might be the D (6 bases). V shed 7 bases and J shed 5 bases, with 9 bases lying between them. The CDR3 totals 12 residues. In germline, CDR1 is WSHSY, CDR2 SAAADI. The CDR3 DNA reads as TGCGCCAGCATGGCGGGGAACAATGAGCAGTTCTTC. This translates into CASMAGNNEQFF.

The rearrangement links TRBV13 to TRBJ1-1, with D possibly being TRBD1 (6 bases). V was pared by 2 bases and J by 1 base, with 14 bases between. The CDR3 spans 16 residues. CDR1 and CDR2 from the germline V gene are PRHDT and FYEKMQ (reference sequence). The CDR3 region is CASSLSPGHPNTEAFF. For the CDR3, the DNA is TGTGCCAGCAGCTTATCCCCGGGACACCCGAACACTGAAGCTTTCTTT.

This clone was counted only a few times. At the DNA level, this CDR3 is encoded by other sequences in the same sample as well. This chain links TRBV4-1 with TRBJ2-5, with D unclear. Deletions cut 0 bases from V and 5 bases from J, with 7 bases between. CDR3 length: 13 residues. Germline assignment: CDR1 MGHRA and CDR2 YSYEKL. CDR3 amino acids: CASSQDTEETQYF. The CDR3 DNA sequence: TGCGCCAGCAGCCAAGATACTGAGGAGACCCAGTACTTC.

The chain's CDR3 is CATSRDRRNTGELFF. The DNA of the CDR3 is TGTGCCACCAGCAGGGACAGGAGGAACACCGGGGAGCTGTTTTTT. The chain carries TRBV15 and TRBJ2-2; 7 nucleotides match TRBD1. The V segment lost 3 bases and the J segment 1 base; nucleotides outside the gene matches: 2. The CDR3 length is 15 residues. From germline, CDR1 is LNHNV and CDR2 YYDKDF (reference sequence).

This chain joins TRBV19 and TRBJ2-5, with TRBD2 matching over 7 bases. J gave up 5 bases and V 7 bases, and 13 bases lay outside the gene matches. The germline V gene has CDR1 LNHDA and CDR2 SQIVND (reference sequence). CDR3 length: 15 amino acids. CDR3 sequence reads: CASTLNDGGGETQYF. The CDR3 DNA is TGTGCCAGTACCCTGAACGACGGCGGGGGTGAGACCCAGTACTTC. The full variable domain, with the rest looked up from reference TRBV19 and TRBJ2-5, is DGGITQSPKYLFRKEGQNVTLSCEQNLNHDAMYWYRQDPGQGLRLIYYSQIVNDFQKGDIAEGYSVSREKKESFPLTVTSAQKNPTAFYLCASTLNDGGGETQYFGPGTRLLVL.

V and J are TRBV5-1 and TRBJ2-7, with TRBD2 as a possible D gene (6 bases). V dropped 4 bases and J dropped 5 bases, with 16 bases sitting between them. The CDR3 has 14 residues. The V gene's germline CDR1 is SGHRS and CDR2 YFSETQ. CDR3 bases: TGCGCCAGCAGCGGGGGGACCATCGACGACGAGCAGTACTTC. It is translated as CASSGGTIDDEQYF.

This clone occurred once. The chain links TRBV7-8 to TRBJ2-3; D uncertain. Deletions cut 3 bases from V and 0 bases from J, with 7 bases between. In germline, CDR1 is SGHVS, CDR2 FQNEAQ. The CDR3 covers 14 residues. CDR3 region: CASSFGSSTDTQYF. Here the CDR3 DNA reads TGTGCCAGCAGCTTCGGCAGCAGCACAGATACGCAGTATTTT.

In this sample, this clone turned up a few times. J is TRBJ2-2 and V is TRBV6-5, with 8 bases lining up with TRBD2. The V segment lost 3 bases and the J segment 2 bases; nucleotides outside the gene matches: 2. The CDR3 is 15 residues long. From germline, CDR1 is MNHEY and CDR2 SVGAGI. The CDR3: CASSYSGDNTGELFF. CDR3 DNA: TGTGCCAGCAGTTATAGCGGGGATAACACCGGGGAGCTGTTTTTT.

The chain uses TRBV6-5 and TRBJ2-1; D uncertain. The CDR3 contains 14 residues. Germline V lookup: CDR1 MNHEY, CDR2 SVGAGI. Trimming removed 5 bases from V and 4 bases from J, with 12 bases in between. The CDR3 DNA sequence: TGTGCCAGCAGTCCACTGGCGCAGTACAATGAGCAGTTCTTC. Translation: CASSPLAQYNEQFF.

V is TRBV27 and J is TRBJ2-1; 13 bases map to TRBD2. CDR1 is MNHEY and CDR2 is SMNVEV in the germline V gene (reference sequence). V was pared by 4 bases and J by 8 bases, with 8 bases of the junction left unmatched. The CDR3 consists of 16 residues. The CDR3 is CASSSGLAGFGDEQFF. The CDR3 region has the DNA TGTGCCAGCAGTTCGGGACTAGCGGGGTTTGGGGATGAGCAGTTCTTC.

Only a few counts were recorded for this clone. The CDR3 reads CSVEGTGAGELFF. The CDR3 nucleotides read TGCAGCGTTGAGGGGACAGGGGCCGGGGAGCTGTTTTTT. The rearrangement links TRBV29-1 to TRBJ2-2, with 10 bases aligning to TRBD1. Trimming took 3 bases from V and 6 from J; bases not matched to a gene: 1. The germline V gene encodes CDR1 SQVTM and CDR2 ANQGSEA. The CDR3 runs 13 residues.